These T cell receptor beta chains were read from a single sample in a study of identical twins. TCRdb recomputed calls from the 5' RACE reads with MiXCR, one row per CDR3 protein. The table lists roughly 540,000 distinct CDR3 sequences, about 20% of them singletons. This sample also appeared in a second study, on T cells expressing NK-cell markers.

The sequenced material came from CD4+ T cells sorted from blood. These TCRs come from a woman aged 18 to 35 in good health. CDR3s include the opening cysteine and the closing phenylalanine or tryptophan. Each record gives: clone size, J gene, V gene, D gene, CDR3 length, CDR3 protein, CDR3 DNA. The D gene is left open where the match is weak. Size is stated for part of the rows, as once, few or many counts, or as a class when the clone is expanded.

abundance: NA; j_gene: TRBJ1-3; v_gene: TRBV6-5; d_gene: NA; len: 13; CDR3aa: CASSYDRGNTIYF; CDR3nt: TGTGCCAGCAGTTATGACCGTGGAAACACCATATATTTT
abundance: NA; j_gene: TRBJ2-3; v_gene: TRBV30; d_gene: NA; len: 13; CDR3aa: CAWKGPSTDTQYF; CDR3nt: TGTGCCTGGAAGGGGCCTAGCACAGATACGCAGTATTTT
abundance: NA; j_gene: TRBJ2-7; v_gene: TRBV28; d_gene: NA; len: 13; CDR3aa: CASSPGGIYEQYF; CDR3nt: TGTGCCAGCAGTCCCGGGGGAATCTACGAGCAGTACTTC
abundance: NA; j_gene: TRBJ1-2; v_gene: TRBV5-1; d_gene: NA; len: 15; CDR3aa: CASSLGGWENYGYTF; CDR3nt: TGCGCCAGCAGCTTGGGGGGCTGGGAAAACTATGGCTACACCTTC
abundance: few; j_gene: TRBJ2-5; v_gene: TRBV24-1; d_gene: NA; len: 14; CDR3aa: CATSDPATKETQYF; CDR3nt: TGTGCCACCAGTGATCCCGCCACCAAGGAGACCCAGTACTTC
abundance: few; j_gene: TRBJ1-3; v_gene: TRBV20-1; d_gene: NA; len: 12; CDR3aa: CSARVVENTIYF; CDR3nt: TGCAGTGCTAGAGTAGTCGAGAACACCATATATTTT
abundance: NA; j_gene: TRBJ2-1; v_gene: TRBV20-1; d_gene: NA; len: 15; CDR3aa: CSAPGTGAHFNEQFF; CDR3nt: TGCAGTGCTCCCGGGACGGGGGCGCACTTCAATGAGCAGTTCTTC
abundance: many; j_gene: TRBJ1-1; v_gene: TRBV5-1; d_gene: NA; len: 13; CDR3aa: CASSTESSTEAFF; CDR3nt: TGCGCCAGCAGCACCGAATCGAGCACTGAAGCTTTCTTT
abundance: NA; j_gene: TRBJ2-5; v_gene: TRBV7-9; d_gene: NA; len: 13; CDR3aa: CASLDGNKETQYF; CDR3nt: TGTGCCAGCCTAGACGGGAACAAAGAGACCCAGTACTTC
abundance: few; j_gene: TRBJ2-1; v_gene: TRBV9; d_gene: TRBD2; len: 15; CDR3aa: CASSVGGLADIEQFF; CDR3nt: TGTGCCAGCAGCGTAGGGGGACTAGCGGACATAGAGCAGTTCTTC
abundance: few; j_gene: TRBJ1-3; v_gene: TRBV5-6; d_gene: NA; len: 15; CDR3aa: CASSWGQHSGNTIYF; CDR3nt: TGTGCCAGCAGCTGGGGACAACACTCTGGAAACACCATATATTTT
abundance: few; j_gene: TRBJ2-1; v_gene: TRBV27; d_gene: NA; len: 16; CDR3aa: CASSPQRTRPTNEQFF; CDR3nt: TGTGCCAGCAGCCCACAGAGGACGCGGCCGACCAATGAGCAGTTCTTC
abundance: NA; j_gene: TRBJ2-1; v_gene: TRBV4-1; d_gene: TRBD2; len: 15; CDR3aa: CASSQKPGAGDEQFF; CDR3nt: TGCGCCAGCAGCCAGAAACCCGGGGCGGGGGATGAGCAGTTCTTC
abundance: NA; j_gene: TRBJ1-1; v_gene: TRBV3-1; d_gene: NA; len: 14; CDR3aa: CASSPSLGEGEAFF; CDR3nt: TGTGCCAGCAGCCCTTCGTTAGGGGAGGGTGAAGCTTTCTTT
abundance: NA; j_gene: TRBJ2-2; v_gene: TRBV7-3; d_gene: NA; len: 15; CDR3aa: CASSLTPTGTGELFF; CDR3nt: TGTGCCAGCAGCTTAACCCCCACAGGGACCGGGGAGCTGTTTTTT
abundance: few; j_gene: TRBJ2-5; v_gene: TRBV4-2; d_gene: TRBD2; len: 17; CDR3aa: CASSQEWVSGSGETQYF; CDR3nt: TGTGCCAGCAGCCAAGAATGGGTTAGCGGGAGCGGAGAGACCCAGTACTTC
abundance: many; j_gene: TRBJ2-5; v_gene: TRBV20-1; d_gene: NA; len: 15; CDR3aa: CSAVLGTLRGETQYF; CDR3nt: TGCAGTGCCGTCCTGGGGACTCTTAGGGGAGAGACCCAGTACTTC
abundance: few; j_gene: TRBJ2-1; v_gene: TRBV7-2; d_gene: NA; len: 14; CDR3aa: CARSLRISNNEQFF; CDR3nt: TGTGCCCGCAGCTTAAGGATATCAAACAATGAGCAGTTCTTC
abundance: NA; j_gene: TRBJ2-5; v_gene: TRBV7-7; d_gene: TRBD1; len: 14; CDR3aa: CASSENTGGETQYF; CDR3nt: TGTGCTAGCAGCGAAAATACAGGGGGAGAGACCCAGTACTTC
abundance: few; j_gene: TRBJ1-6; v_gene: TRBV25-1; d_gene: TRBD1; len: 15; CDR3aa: CASSTQGANNSPLHF; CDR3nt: TGTGCCAGCAGTACACAGGGGGCAAATAATTCACCCCTCCACTTT